The rows below give T cell receptor beta chains drawn from one sample of a study of CD8 T cells in ankylosing spondylitis. TCRdb reanalysed the 5' RACE reads using MiXCR and keeps one entry per CDR3 protein. Found here are around 770,000 distinct CDR3 sequences, roughly 20% of them singletons; the top ten hold around 20%. Input material: blood, either unsorted or a sorted T cell fraction (not recorded which). The receptor source for this set is a male donor with ankylosing spondylitis. Both conserved end residues are part of each CDR3. The order of the fields is clone size, J gene, CDR3 length, V gene, D gene, CDR3 DNA, CDR3 protein. A D gene is named only where the DNA matches it firmly. Only some rows state a clone size, as once, few, many or a class for expanded clones.

- TRBJ2-2 16 TRBV12-3/TRBV12-4 - TGTGCCAGCAGTTTCTTTTCAGGGCCGAACACCGGGGAGCTGTTTTTT CASSFFSGPNTGELFF
few TRBJ2-1 14 TRBV12-3/TRBV12-4 - TGTGCCAGCAGTCACCTGGGGGGGCTGAATGAGCAGTTCTTC CASSHLGGLNEQFF
few TRBJ2-7 13 TRBV12-3/TRBV12-4 TRBD2 TGTGCCAGCAGGATAGCGGGGGGCTACGAGCAGTACTTC CASRIAGGYEQYF
- TRBJ2-7 14 TRBV7-6 - TGTGCCAGCAGCCGCCGAGGGAGCTCCGCCGAGCAGTACTTC CASSRRGSSAEQYF
- TRBJ2-1 15 TRBV5-1 TRBD1 TGCGCCAGCAGCTTGGCGGGACAGGGGATCTATGAGCAGTTCTTC CASSLAGQGIYEQFF
- TRBJ2-4 13 TRBV29-1 TRBD2 TGCAGCGTTAGCCGAGCGGGAGGAGACATTCAGTACTTC CSVSRAGGDIQYF
- TRBJ1-1 15 TRBV9 - TGTGCCAGCAGCGCTCAGGGTATGGTGAACACTGAAGCTTTCTTT CASSAQGMVNTEAFF
- TRBJ2-1 15 TRBV20-1 - TGCAGTGCTAATGTGGCTAGCGCAAAACGGGATGAGCAGTTCTTC CSANVASAKRDEQFF
few TRBJ1-2 14 TRBV7-2 TRBD1 TGTGCCAGCAGCAAGACAGGGGATTATTCGGGCTACACCTTC CASSKTGDYSGYTF
- TRBJ2-2 16 TRBV20-1 - TGCAGTGCTAGAGACGGAGCAGTCCCGGACACCGGGGAGCTGTTTTTT CSARDGAVPDTGELFF
- TRBJ2-1 16 TRBV12-3/TRBV12-4 TRBD2 TGTGCCAACAGTTTATTTCGGCGGGAGAACGGCAATGAGCAGTTCTTC CANSLFRRENGNEQFF
few TRBJ2-2 16 TRBV4-1 TRBD1 TGCGCCAGCAGCCAACCCGGGACAGGGAATGGCGGGGAGCTGTTTTTT CASSQPGTGNGGELFF
- TRBJ2-3 12 TRBV4-2 - TGTGCCAGCAGCCACCGGGGGTATACGCAGTATTTT CASSHRGYTQYF
few TRBJ2-6 16 TRBV14 - TGTGCCAGCAGCCAGACAGCAAACTCTGGGGCCAACGTCCTGACTTTC CASSQTANSGANVLTF
- TRBJ1-5 15 TRBV20-1 - TGCAGTGCTCCTTCGGCGGGGGGCAGCAATCAGCCCCAGCATTTT CSAPSAGGSNQPQHF
- TRBJ2-1 15 TRBV6-1 TRBD2 TGTGCCAGCAGCACCTGGACTAGCGCCTACAATGAGCAGTTCTTC CASSTWTSAYNEQFF
few TRBJ2-7 13 TRBV5-1 - TGCGCCAGCAGCGCCGGGGACGGCTACGAGCAGTACTTC CASSAGDGYEQYF
- TRBJ2-5 16 TRBV4-3 - TGCGCCAGCAGCCAAACGCCGACTCAAGTAGAAGAGACCCAGTACTTC CASSQTPTQVEETQYF
- TRBJ2-5 14 TRBV6-1 - TGTGCCAGCAGTCAAGTGGGAGTCCAAGAGACCCAGTACTTC CASSQVGVQETQYF
few TRBJ2-5 12 TRBV20-1 - TGCAGTGCGGCGGCGGGACAAGAGACCCAGTACTTC CSAAAGQETQYF
- TRBJ2-2 14 TRBV6-2/TRBV6-3 - TGTGCCAGCACCTACCGGAGGGCCGGCGGGGAGCTGTTTTTT CASTYRRAGGELFF
many TRBJ2-2 11 TRBV12-3/TRBV12-4 - TGTGCCAGCAGTTCTGCCCGGGGGTTGTTTTTT CASSSARGLFF
- TRBJ2-7 15 TRBV5-1 TRBD1 TGCGCCAGCAGCCACAGGACAGGGAGCTTCCACGAGCAGTACTTC CASSHRTGSFHEQYF
many TRBJ2-7 15 TRBV4-2 - TGTGCCAGCAGCCAAGATCAGGGCGCCTTGTACGAGCAGTACTTC CASSQDQGALYEQYF
- TRBJ1-3 16 TRBV20-1 - TGCAGTGCTAGAGATAAAGGAGTGGTGGTTGGAAACACCATATATTTT CSARDKGVVVGNTIYF
few TRBJ1-1 12 TRBV20-1 - TGCAGTGCTCCGGGGGGGGGAACTGAAGCTTTCTTT CSAPGGGTEAFF
- TRBJ1-1 12 TRBV20-1 - TGCAGTGCTAGGCCGGGGTACGCTGAAGCTTTCTTT CSARPGYAEAFF
- TRBJ2-1 12 TRBV10-3 - TGTGCCATCAGTGCGAAGTTTAATGAGCAGTTCTTC CAISAKFNEQFF
- TRBJ1-1 13 TRBV30 - TGTGCCTGGAGTGCCCAAAGTGGGACTGAAGCTTTCTTT CAWSAQSGTEAFF
- TRBJ1-2 13 TRBV20-1 - TGCAGTGCTAGAGTGGCAGCCTCCTATGGCTACACCTTC CSARVAASYGYTF
- TRBJ2-1 18 TRBV20-1 - TGCAGTGCTAGTCATTCACTAGTTTTATCCTCCTACTACAATGAGCAGTTCTTC CSASHSLVLSSYYNEQFF
few TRBJ2-5 14 TRBV7-2 TRBD2 TGTGCCAGCAGCCGGGGAGGGAGCGTGGAGACCCAGTACTTC CASSRGGSVETQYF
once TRBJ2-1 14 TRBV27 TRBD1 TGTGCCAGCAGTGTCGGGACAGGGGGGGATGAGCAGTTCTTC CASSVGTGGDEQFF
few TRBJ1-5 15 TRBV4-2 - TGTGCCAGCAGCCAAGATGCAGGAAGCAATCAGCCCCAGCATTTT CASSQDAGSNQPQHF
- TRBJ1-1 15 TRBV7-8 - TGTGCCAGCAGCTTAAGTGTGGGGCCGAACACTGAAGCTTTCTTT CASSLSVGPNTEAFF
few TRBJ1-6 13 TRBV25-1 - TGTGCCAGCAGCGATAGCAGCTATTCACCCCTCCACTTT CASSDSSYSPLHF
- TRBJ1-2 17 TRBV9 TRBD1 TGTGCCAGCAGCCCAGGAGGGGGACAGCTTAGAAACTATGGCTACACCTTC CASSPGGGQLRNYGYTF
many TRBJ1-2 15 TRBV12-3/TRBV12-4 - TGTGCCAGCAGGCGGACAGCGACCCTTAACTATGGCTACACCTTC CASRRTATLNYGYTF
few TRBJ1-2 16 TRBV5-6 TRBD1 TGTGCCAGCAGCTTGGTACCGGGACAGGGAACCAGTGGCTACACCTTC CASSLVPGQGTSGYTF
few TRBJ1-1 13 TRBV20-1 TRBD1 TGCAGTGCTAGGACAGGGGTAGACACTGAAGCTTTCTTT CSARTGVDTEAFF
few TRBJ1-1 15 TRBV4-1 - TGCGCCAGCAGCCAAGGAACCCTACAGGGTAGTGAAGCTTTCTTT CASSQGTLQGSEAFF
few TRBJ2-5 15 TRBV5-1 TRBD1 TGCGCCAGCAGCGGGGACAGGGGAGTGGGAGAGACCCAGTACTTC CASSGDRGVGETQYF
few TRBJ2-1 13 TRBV11-2 - TGTGCCAGCAGCTTAGATCCCGCTAATGAGCAGTTCTTC CASSLDPANEQFF
few TRBJ2-3 15 TRBV20-1 TRBD2 TGCAGTGCTAGACTAGCGGGCCTTAGCACAGATACGCAGTATTTT CSARLAGLSTDTQYF
few TRBJ2-7 14 TRBV29-1 TRBD2 TGCAGCGTACATTTGACTAGCGGCTCCTACGAGCAGTACTTC CSVHLTSGSYEQYF